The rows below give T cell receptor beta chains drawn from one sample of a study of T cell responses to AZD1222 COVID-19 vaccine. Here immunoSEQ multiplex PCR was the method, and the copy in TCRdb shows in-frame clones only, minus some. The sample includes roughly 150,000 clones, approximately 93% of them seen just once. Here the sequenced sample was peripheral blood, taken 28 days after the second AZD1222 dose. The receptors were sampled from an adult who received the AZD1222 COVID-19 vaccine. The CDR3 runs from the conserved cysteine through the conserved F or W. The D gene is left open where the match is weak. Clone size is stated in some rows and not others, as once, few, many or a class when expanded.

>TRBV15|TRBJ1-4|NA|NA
TGTGCCACCAGCAGAGATGTGGGGCGGACTAATGAAAAACTGTTTTTT
CATSRDVGRTNEKLFF
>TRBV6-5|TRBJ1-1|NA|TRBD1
TGTGCCAGCAGCAACCTCCGGGACAGCACTAATCAAGCTTTCTTT
CASSNLRDSTNQAFF
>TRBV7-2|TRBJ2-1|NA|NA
TGTGCCAGCAGCTTAGTTCGGGACAATGAGCAGTTCTTC
CASSLVRDNEQFF
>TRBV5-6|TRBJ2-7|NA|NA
TGTGCCAGCAGTGGGGGCCGGGCCCGGGGGCCCCCCTACGAGCAGTACTTC
CASSGGRARGPPYEQYF
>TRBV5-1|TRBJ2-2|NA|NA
TGCGCCAGCAGCTTAATGGGCGGGACGTCTACCGGGGAGCTGTTTTTT
CASSLMGGTSTGELFF
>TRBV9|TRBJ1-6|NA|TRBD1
TGTGCCAGCAGCGCCCAACCTAGGACAGGGTCTAGTTCACCCCTCCACTTT
CASSAQPRTGSSSPLHF
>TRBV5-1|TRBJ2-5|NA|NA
TGCGCCAGCAGCTTTCTACAAAAAGAGACCCAGTACTTC
CASSFLQKETQYF
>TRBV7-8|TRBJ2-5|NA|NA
TGTGCCAGCAGTTACGGGCCAGAGACCCAGTACTTC
CASSYGPETQYF
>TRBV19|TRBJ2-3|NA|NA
TGTGCCAGTAGCCAAACCGCGGGACGGACGTACACAGATACGCAGTATTTT
CASSQTAGRTYTDTQYF
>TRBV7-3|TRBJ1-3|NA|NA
TGTGCCAGCAGCTTACACCGACCTAGCTCTGGAAACACCATATATTTT
CASSLHRPSSGNTIYF
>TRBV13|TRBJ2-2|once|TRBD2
TGTGCCAGCAGCCCCCCCGCCCCGCGGGAGCCGGAGTTCGGGGAGCTGTTTTTT
CASSPPAPREPEFGELFF
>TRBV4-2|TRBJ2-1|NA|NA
TGTGCCAGCAGCCTACCTGCCAGGGATGAGCAGTTCTTC
CASSLPARDEQFF
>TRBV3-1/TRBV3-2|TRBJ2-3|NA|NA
TGTGCCAGCAGCCAAGGCCCCCCTAGTACGCAGTATTTT
CASSQGPPSTQYF
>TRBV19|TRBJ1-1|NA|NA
TGTGCCAGTAGGGAGGGGATAACTGAAGCTTTCTTT
CASREGITEAFF
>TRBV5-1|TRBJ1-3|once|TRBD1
TGCGCCAGCAGTTCAAACGGACAGGATGGAAACACCATATATTTT
CASSSNGQDGNTIYF
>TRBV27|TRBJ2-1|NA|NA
TGTGCCAGCAGTTTAGGCACATACCTAGAGAACAATGAGCAGTTCTTC
CASSLGTYLENNEQFF
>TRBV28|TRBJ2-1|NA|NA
TGTGCCAGCAGTCCCTCCCCGGGACAAGGCTTTGGGGATGAGCAGTTCTTC
CASSPSPGQGFGDEQFF
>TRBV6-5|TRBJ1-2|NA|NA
TGTGCCAGCAGTTACCGGGCAGCGTGGGGCTACACCTTC
CASSYRAAWGYTF
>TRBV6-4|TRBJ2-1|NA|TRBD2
TGTGCCAGCAGTGAGCGGGAGTACAATGAGCAGTTCTTC
CASSEREYNEQFF
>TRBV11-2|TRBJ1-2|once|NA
TGTGCCAGCAGCTTAGCGGTTGGCAGGCCTTACTATGGCTACACCTTC
CASSLAVGRPYYGYTF
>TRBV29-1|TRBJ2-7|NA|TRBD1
TGCAGCGTTGAAGCCTGGGGACAGGGCTACGAGCAGTACTTC
CSVEAWGQGYEQYF
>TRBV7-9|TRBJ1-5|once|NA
TGTGCCAGCAGCTTCGGCAGAGGCAATCAGCCCCAGCATTTT
CASSFGRGNQPQHF
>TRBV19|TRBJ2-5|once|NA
TGTGCCAGTAGTAGTATCCAGGGAGAGAGGGGCCAGTACTTC
CASSSIQGERGQYF
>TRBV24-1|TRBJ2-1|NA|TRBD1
TGTGCCACCAGTGACCCAAGGACAGGGAACAATGAGCAGTTCTTC
CATSDPRTGNNEQFF
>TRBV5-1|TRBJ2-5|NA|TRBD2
TGCGCCAGCAGCTCGGGACTAGCGGGAAAAGAGACCCAGTACTTC
CASSSGLAGKETQYF
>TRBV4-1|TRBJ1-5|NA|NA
TGCGCCAGCAGCCAACCCTATCAGCCCCAGCATTTT
CASSQPYQPQHF
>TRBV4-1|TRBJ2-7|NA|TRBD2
TGCGCCAGCAGCCAAGATGGACTAGTCTACGAGCAGTACTTC
CASSQDGLVYEQYF
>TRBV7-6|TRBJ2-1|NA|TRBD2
TGTGCCAGCAGCCTGGGACTAGCGGGAGGCAATGAGCAGTTCTTC
CASSLGLAGGNEQFF